This TCR beta chain is drawn from a study of blood T cell repertoires in COVID-19. Study at large: Acute and convalescent COVID-19 samples came from the United States, Italy and Spain.

Germline-derived CDR1 and CDR2 are SNHLY and FYNNEI. The CDR3 totals 15 residues. V lost 4 bases to trimming and J lost 4 bases, with 11 bases between them. Only in-frame clones appear in the TCRdb table, and some are missing; sequencing was by immunoSEQ multiplex PCR. Here the sample spans fewer than 300,000 clones, approximately 87% being singletons. The receptor was isolated from a woman in her sixties or seventies with active or convalescent COVID-19. The chain couples TRBV2 to TRBJ1-6; tentatively, D is TRBD1 (5 bases). The material sequenced was peripheral blood. The CDR3 DNA follows: TGTGCCAGCAGTGCTCGGACACTATATAATTCACCCCTCCACTTT. Translating gives CASSARTLYNSPLHF. The whole variable domain, filled in from reference TRBV2 and TRBJ1-6, reads EPEVTQTPSHQVTQMGQEVILRCVPISNHLYFYWYRQILGQKVEFLVSFYNNEISEKSEIFDDQFSVERPDGSNFTLKIRSTKLEDSAMYFCASSARTLYNSPLHFGNGTRLTVT.